The entry below describes one T cell receptor beta chain. The sample contains more than one DNA sequence encoding this CDR3. Genomic DNA for TCR beta libraries, 1.5 to 2 micrograms, came from cryopreserved PBMCs. The data stem from a study of cytotoxic CD8 clonotypes in ibrutinib-treated CLL. Assay: immunoSEQ multiplex PCR; the TCRdb copy retains only in-frame clones and omits some. The data show about 140,000 clones, approximately 80% seen once. The receptor comes from a human donor with chronic lymphocytic leukemia. Material: PBMCs, obtained after 12 months of ibrutinib treatment.

CDR3 amino acids: CATSSGLDRGYEQYF. CDR3 nucleotide sequence: TGTGCCACCAGCAGTGGTCTGGACAGGGGATACGAGCAGTACTTC. The genes are TRBV15 and TRBJ2-7; 9 nucleotides line up with TRBD1. Germline V CDR1 and CDR2: LNHNV, YYDKDF (reference sequence). The length of the CDR3 is 15 residues. The V segment lost 3 bases and the J segment 4 bases; nucleotides outside the gene matches: 7.